Included here is one T cell receptor (beta chain) sequence, with context. The target antigen is unknown. These data are taken from a study of T cell repertoires in cytomegalovirus infection. Across the study: Through public TCR beta signatures, both CMV infection and matching HLA type were indicated.

MiXCR was run by TCRdb on the reads, yielding one entry per CDR3 protein. The table lists 110,000 or so distinct CDR3 sequences, 25% to 30% of them singletons, with about 81% in the top ten. The study's findings and limits: The ex vivo response was dominated by HLA-C-restricted CMV-specific TCR beta clonotypes.

The sample was CD8+ T cells from cultured PBMCs, taken from culture after CMV antigen stimulation. The TCR originated in a human donor in good health (CMV status not recorded). Some clones in this sample may be carry-over from other donors' samples.

CDR3 bases: TGCGCCAGCAGCCAAACCCCAGGGTTTGATCAGCCCCAGCATTTT. Translating gives CASSQTPGFDQPQHF. This sequence joins TRBV4-1 and TRBJ1-5; a weak D match, TRBD1 (5 bases). This CDR3 contains 15 residues. Germline CDR1 MGHRA, CDR2 YSYEKL. Deletions cut 2 bases from V and 5 bases from J, with 13 bases between.